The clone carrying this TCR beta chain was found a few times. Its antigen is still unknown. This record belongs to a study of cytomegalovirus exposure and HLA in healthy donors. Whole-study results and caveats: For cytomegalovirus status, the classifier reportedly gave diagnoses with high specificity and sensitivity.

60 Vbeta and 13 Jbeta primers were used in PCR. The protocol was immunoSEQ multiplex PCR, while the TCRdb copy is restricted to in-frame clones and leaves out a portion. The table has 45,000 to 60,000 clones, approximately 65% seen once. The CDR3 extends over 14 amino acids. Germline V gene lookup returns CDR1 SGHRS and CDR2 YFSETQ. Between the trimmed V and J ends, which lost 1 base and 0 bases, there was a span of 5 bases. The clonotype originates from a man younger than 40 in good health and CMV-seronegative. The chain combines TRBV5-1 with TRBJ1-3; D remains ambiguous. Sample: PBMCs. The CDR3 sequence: CASSLSLSGNTIYF. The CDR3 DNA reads TGCGCCAGCAGCTTGTCCCTCTCTGGAAACACCATATATTTT.